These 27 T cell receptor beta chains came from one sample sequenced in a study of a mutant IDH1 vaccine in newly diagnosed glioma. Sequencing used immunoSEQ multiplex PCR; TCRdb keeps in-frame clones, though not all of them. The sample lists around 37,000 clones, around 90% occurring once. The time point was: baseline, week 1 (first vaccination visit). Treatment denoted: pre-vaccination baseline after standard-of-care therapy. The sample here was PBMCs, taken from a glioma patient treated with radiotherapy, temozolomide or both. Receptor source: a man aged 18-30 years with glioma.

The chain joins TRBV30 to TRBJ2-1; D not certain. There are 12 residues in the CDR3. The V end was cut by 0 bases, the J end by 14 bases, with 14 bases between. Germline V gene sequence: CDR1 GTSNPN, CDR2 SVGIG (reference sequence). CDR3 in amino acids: CAWSVLDPQEFF. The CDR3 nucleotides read TGTGCCTGGAGTGTATTGGACCCTCAAGAGTTCTTC. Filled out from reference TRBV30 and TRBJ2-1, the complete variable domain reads SQTIHQWPATLVQPVGSPLSLECTVEGTSNPNLYWYRQAAGRGLQLLFYSVGIGQISSEVPQNLSASRPQDRQFILSSKKLLLSDSGFYLCAWSVLDPQEFFGPGTRLTVL.

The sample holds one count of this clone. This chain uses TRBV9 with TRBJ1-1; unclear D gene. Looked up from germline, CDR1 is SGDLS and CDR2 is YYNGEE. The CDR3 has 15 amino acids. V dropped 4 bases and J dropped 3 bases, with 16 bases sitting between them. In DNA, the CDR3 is TGTGCCAGCAGCCCGAGACCAGATCTCGACACTGAAGCTTTCTTT. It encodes CASSPRPDLDTEAFF. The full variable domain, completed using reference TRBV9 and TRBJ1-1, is DSGVTQTPKHLITATGQRVTLRCSPRSGDLSVYWYQQSLDQGLQFLIQYYNGEERAKGNILERFSAQQFPDLHSELNLSSLELGDSALYFCASSPRPDLDTEAFFGQGTRLTVV.

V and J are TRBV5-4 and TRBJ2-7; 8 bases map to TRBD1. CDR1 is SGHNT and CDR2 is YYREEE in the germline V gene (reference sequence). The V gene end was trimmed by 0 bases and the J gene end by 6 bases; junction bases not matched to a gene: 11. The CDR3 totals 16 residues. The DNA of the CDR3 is TGTGCCAGCAGCTTGGGGGGACAGGCCCCGGCTCGCGAGCAGTACTTC. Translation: CASSLGGQAPAREQYF.

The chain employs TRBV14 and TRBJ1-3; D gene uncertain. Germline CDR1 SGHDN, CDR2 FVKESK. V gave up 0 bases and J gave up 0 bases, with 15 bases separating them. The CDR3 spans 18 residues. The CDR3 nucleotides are TGTGCCAGCAGCCAAGAGCCCTTAAGCCCGGGCTCTGGAAACACCATATATTTT. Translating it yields CASSQEPLSPGSGNTIYF.

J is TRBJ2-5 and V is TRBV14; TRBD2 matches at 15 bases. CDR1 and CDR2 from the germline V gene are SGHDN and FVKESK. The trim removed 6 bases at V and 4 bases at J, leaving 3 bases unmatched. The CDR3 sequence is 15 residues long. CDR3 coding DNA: TGTGCCAGCAGTTGGGGACTAGCGGGAGGAGAGACCCAGTACTTC. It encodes CASSWGLAGGETQYF.

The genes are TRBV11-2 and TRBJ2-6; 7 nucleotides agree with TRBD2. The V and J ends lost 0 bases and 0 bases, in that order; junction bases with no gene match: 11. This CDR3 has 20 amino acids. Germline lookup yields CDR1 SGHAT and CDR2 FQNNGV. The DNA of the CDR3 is TGTGCCAGCAGCTTAGACTTGGGGGGGGAGGGTTTCTCTGGGGCCAACGTCCTGACTTTC. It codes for CASSLDLGGEGFSGANVLTF. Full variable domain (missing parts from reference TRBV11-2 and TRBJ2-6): EAGVAQSPRYKIIEKRQSVAFWCNPISGHATLYWYQQILGQGPKLLIQFQNNGVVDDSQLPKDRFSAERLKGVDSTLKIQPAKLEDSAVYLCASSLDLGGEGFSGANVLTFGAGSRLTVL.

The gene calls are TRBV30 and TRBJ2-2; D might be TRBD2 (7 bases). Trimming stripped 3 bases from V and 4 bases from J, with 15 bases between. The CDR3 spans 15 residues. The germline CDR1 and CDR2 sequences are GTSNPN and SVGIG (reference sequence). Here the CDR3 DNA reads TGTGCCTGGAGCTCGGGCGGGGGCGGCACCGGGGAGCTGTTTTTT. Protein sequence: CAWSSGGGGTGELFF.

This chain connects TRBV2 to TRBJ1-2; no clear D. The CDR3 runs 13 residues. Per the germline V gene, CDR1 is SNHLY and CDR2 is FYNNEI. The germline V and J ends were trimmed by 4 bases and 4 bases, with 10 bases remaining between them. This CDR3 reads CASSGVGAYGYTF. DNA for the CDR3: TGTGCCAGCAGTGGAGTGGGCGCCTATGGCTACACCTTC.

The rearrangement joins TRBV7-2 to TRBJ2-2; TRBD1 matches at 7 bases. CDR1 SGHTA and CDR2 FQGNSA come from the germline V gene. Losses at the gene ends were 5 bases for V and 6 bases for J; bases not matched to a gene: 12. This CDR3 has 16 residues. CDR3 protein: CASSPSLGGPPGELFF. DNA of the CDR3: TGTGCCAGCAGCCCCTCGTTAGGGGGCCCCCCCGGGGAGCTGTTTTTT.

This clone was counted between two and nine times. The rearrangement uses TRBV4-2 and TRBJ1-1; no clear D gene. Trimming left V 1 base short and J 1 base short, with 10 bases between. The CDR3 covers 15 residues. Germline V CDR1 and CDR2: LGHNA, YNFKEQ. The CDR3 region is CASSQVAEKNTEAFF. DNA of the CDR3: TGTGCCAGCAGCCAAGTGGCGGAGAAGAACACTGAAGCTTTCTTT.

CDR3 sequence reads: CASSPTENEQFF. DNA for the CDR3: TGTGCCAGCAGCCCGACCGAAAATGAGCAGTTCTTC. The chain combines TRBV5-5 with TRBJ2-1; D unresolved. V was pared by 4 bases and J by 7 bases, with 9 bases between. The CDR3 consists of 12 residues. Germline values: CDR1 SGHKS, CDR2 YYEKEE (reference sequence). The variable domain in full, with the rest retrieved from reference TRBV5-5 and TRBJ2-1, is DAGVTQSPTHLIKTRGQQVTLRCSPISGHKSVSWYQQVLGQGPQFIFQYYEKEERGRGNFPDRFSARQFPNYSSELNVNALLLGDSALYLCASSPTENEQFFGPGTRLTVL.

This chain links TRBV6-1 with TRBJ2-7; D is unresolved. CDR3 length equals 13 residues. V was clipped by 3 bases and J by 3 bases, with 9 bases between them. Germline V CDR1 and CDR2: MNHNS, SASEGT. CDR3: CASSDGVIYEQYF. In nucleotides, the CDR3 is TGTGCCAGCAGTGACGGTGTCATCTACGAGCAGTACTTC.

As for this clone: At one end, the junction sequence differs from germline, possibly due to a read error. The CDR3 reads CASSQVSTGAEAFF. Here the CDR3 DNA reads TGCGCCAGCAGCCAAGTTTCAACAGGGGCTGAAGCTTTCTTT. V is TRBV5-4 and J is TRBJ1-1; 7 bases line up with TRBD1. Germline V gives CDR1 SGHNT, CDR2 YYREEE (reference sequence). The CDR3 is 14 residues long.

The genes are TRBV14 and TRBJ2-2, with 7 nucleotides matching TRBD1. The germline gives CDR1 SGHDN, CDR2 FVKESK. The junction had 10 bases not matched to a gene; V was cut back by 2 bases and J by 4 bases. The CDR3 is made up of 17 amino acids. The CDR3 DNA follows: TGTGCCAGCAGCCAATCCAGGGGGATTTTCCCCACCGGGGAGCTGTTTTTT. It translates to CASSQSRGIFPTGELFF.

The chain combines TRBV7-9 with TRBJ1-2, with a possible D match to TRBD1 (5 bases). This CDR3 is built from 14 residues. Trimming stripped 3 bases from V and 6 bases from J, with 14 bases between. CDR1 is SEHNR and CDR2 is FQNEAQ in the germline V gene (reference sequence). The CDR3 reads CASSFADRMNGYTF. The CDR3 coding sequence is TGTGCCAGCAGCTTCGCTGACAGAATGAATGGCTACACCTTC. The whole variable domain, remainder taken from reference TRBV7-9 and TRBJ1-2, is DTGVSQNPRHKITKRGQNVTFRCDPISEHNRLYWYRQTLGQGPEFLTYFQNEAQLEKSRLLSDRFSAERPKGSFSTLEIQRTEQGDSAMYLCASSFADRMNGYTFGSGTRLTVV.

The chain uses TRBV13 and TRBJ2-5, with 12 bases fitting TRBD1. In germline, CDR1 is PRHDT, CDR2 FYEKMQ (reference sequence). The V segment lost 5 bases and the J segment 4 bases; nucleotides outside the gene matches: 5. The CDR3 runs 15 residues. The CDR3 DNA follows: TGTGCCAGCAGCGGACTGGGACAGGGGGCAGAGACCCAGTACTTC. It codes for CASSGLGQGAETQYF. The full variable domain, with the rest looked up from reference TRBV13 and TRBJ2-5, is AAGVIQSPRHLIKEKRETATLKCYPIPRHDTVYWYQQGPGQDPQFLISFYEKMQSDKGSIPDRFSAQQFSDYHSELNMSSLELGDSALYFCASSGLGQGAETQYFGPGTRLLVL.

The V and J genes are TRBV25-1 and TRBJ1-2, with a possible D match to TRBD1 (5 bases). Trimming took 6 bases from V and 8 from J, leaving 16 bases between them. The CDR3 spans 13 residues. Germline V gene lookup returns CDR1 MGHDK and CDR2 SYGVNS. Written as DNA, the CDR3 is TGTGCCAGCAGCCCGGGCGGGGCGGGAGGCTACACCTTC. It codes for CASSPGGAGGYTF.

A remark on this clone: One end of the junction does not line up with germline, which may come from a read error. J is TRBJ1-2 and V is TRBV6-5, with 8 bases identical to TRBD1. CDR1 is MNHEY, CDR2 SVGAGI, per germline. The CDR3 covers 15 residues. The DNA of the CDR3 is TGTGCCAGCACTTACTCGCAGGGGGCGAGCTATGGCTACACCTTC. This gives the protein CASTYSQGASYGYTF.

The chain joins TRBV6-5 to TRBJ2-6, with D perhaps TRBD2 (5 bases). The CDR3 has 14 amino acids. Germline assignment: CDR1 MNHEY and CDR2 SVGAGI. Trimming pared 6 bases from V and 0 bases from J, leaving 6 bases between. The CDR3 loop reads CASREVSGANVLTF. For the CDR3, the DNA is TGTGCCAGCAGGGAGGTCTCTGGGGCCAACGTCCTGACTTTC.

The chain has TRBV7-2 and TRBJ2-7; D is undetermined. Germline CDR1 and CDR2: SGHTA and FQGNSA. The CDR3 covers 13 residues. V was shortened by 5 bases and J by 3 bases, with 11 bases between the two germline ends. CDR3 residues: CASSRNPSYEQYF. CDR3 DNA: TGTGCCAGCAGCCGGAACCCGAGCTACGAGCAGTACTTC. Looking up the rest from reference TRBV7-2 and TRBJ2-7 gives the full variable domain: GAGVSQSPSNKVTEKGKDVELRCDPISGHTALYWYRQSLGQGLEFLIYFQGNSAPDKSGLPSDRFSAERTGGSVSTLTIQRTQQEDSAVYLCASSRNPSYEQYFGPGTRLTVT.

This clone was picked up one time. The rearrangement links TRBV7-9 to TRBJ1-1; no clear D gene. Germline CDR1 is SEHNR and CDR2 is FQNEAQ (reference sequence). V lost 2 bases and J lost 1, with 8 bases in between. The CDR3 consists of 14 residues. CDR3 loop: CASSLILGNTEAFF. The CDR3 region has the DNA TGTGCCAGCAGCTTAATTCTGGGGAACACTGAAGCTTTCTTT.

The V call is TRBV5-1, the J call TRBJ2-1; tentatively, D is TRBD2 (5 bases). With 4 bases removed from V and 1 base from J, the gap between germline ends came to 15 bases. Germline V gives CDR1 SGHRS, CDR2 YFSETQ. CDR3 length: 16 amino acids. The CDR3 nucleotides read TGCGCCAGCAGCCCGGTTGAGGGCGGGTCCTACAATGAGCAGTTCTTC. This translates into CASSPVEGGSYNEQFF.

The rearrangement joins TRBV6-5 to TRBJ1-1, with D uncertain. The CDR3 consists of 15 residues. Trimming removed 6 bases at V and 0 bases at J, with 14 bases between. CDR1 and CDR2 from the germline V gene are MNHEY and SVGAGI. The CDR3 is CASRSDRLMNTEAFF. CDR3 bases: TGTGCCAGCAGATCAGACCGGCTCATGAACACTGAAGCTTTCTTT.

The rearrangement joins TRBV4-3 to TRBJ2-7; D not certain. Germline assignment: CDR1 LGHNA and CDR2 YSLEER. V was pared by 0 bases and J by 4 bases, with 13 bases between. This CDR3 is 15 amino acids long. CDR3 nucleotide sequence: TGCGCCAGCAGCCAAGAGCGATTTGGTCCTTACGAGCAGTACTTC. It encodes CASSQERFGPYEQYF.

The CDR3: CASSLRDSYEQYF. CDR3 bases: TGTGCCAGCAGCTTAAGGGACAGCTACGAGCAGTACTTC. The chain links TRBV13 to TRBJ2-7; 7 bases match TRBD1. V shed 2 bases and J 3 bases; nucleotides not matched to a gene: 1. Germline CDR1 and CDR2: PRHDT and FYEKMQ (reference sequence). The CDR3 is 13 amino acids.

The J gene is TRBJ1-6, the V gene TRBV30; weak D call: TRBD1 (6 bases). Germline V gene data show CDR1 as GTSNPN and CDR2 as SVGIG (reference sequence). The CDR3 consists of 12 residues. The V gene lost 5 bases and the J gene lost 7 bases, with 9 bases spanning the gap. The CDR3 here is CAWGQTNSPLHF. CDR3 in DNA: TGTGCCTGGGGACAGACGAATTCACCCCTCCACTTT.

DNA of the CDR3: TGTGCCAGCAGCCCTCCGCGCACCGGGGAGCTGTTTTTT. Its protein is CASSPPRTGELFF. The chain joins TRBV5-6 to TRBJ2-2; D is unclear. The CDR3 has 13 amino acids. V gave up 4 bases and J gave up 4 bases, with 8 bases separating them. Per germline, CDR1 SGHDT and CDR2 YYEEEE.